A selection of T cell receptor beta chains follows, all from one sample in a study of blood T cell repertoires in COVID-19. The repertoire was sequenced with immunoSEQ multiplex PCR; TCRdb's copy has only in-frame clones and lacks some. The data contain 150,000 to 180,000 clones, roughly four fifths of them seen just once; the ten biggest clones take up about 12%. Material: peripheral blood. The source of these receptors is a woman aged 55-70 years with COVID-19, enrolled during active disease. Both conserved end residues are part of each CDR3. Fields, in order: J gene, V gene, D gene, clone size, CDR3 DNA, CDR3 protein. D genes are given only for firm matches. Expanded clones are given a class, and other clones once, few, many or no size at all.

TRBJ2-5,TRBV2,TRBD2,NA,TGTGCCAGCAGTTTTAGCGGGGTAGAGACCCAGTACTTC,CASSFSGVETQYF
TRBJ2-1,TRBV19,TRBD2,once,TGTGCCAGTAGTCTTGGACTAGCGGGAGACGCTTACAATGAGCAGTTCTTC,CASSLGLAGDAYNEQFF
TRBJ1-3,TRBV5-6,TRBD1,NA,TGTGCCAGCAGCTCGCTGAGACAGGGAGCTGGAAACACCATATATTTT,CASSSLRQGAGNTIYF
TRBJ2-1,TRBV11-3,TRBD1,NA,TGTGCCAGCAGCTTAGGGACAGGGGTGGGTGAGCAGTTCTTC,CASSLGTGVGEQFF
TRBJ1-2,TRBV3-1/TRBV3-2,NA,NA,TGTGCCAGCAGCCAAGGACAGGCGAGGATCTATGGCTACACCTTC,CASSQGQARIYGYTF
TRBJ1-2,TRBV7-8,NA,NA,TGTGCCAGCAGCTTAACCCCGGGGTTGGATGGCTACACCTTC,CASSLTPGLDGYTF
TRBJ1-1,TRBV6-5,NA,NA,TGTGCCACCCGGGGGGGTCGCCCCTCTGAAGCTTTCTTT,CATRGGRPSEAFF
TRBJ2-3,TRBV2,TRBD2,NA,TGTGCCAGCACCGGGGAGGGTTCCACGCAGTATTTT,CASTGEGSTQYF
TRBJ1-2,TRBV30,NA,NA,TGTGCCTGGACTCCGGGGGTCTATGGCTACACCTTC,CAWTPGVYGYTF
TRBJ1-2,TRBV12-3/TRBV12-4,NA,NA,TGTGCCAGCAGTTCACAGTTCTATGGCTACACCTTC,CASSSQFYGYTF
TRBJ1-1,TRBV10-1,NA,NA,TGCGCCAGCAGTGAGTCGGCCTGGACTGAAGCTTTCTTT,CASSESAWTEAFF
TRBJ1-1,TRBV9,NA,NA,TGTGCCAGCAGCGCCGACAGGAACTTTGTGTCAGGGGCTTTCTTT,CASSADRNFVSGAFF
TRBJ1-2,TRBV6-5,NA,NA,TGTGCCAGCAGTCCCGCCGAGGGCTACTATGGCTACACCTTC,CASSPAEGYYGYTF
TRBJ2-3,TRBV6-5,NA,NA,TGTGCCAGCATTTTAACAGGGTGGGATACGCAGTATTTT,CASILTGWDTQYF